One sample yielded the 14 T cell receptor beta chains listed below, sequenced in a study of blood T cell repertoires in COVID-19. Here immunoSEQ multiplex PCR was the method, and the copy in TCRdb shows in-frame clones only, minus some. The table lists some 250,000 clones, approximately 90% of them singletons, with about 2% in the top ten. The sample was peripheral blood. The receptors come from a man younger than 40 who had recovered from COVID-19.

The chain carries TRBV7-2 and TRBJ2-7; 10 positions agree with TRBD2. This CDR3 comprises 17 residues. After removal of 0 bases from V and 0 bases from J, the junction contained 5 bases not matched to a gene. CDR1 and CDR2 from the germline V gene are SGHTA and FQGNSA. The DNA of the CDR3 is TGTGCCAGCAGCTTAGCGCCTCTAGCGGGGGCCTCCTACGAGCAGTACTTC. Translated, it gives CASSLAPLAGASYEQYF.

The V and J genes are TRBV30 and TRBJ2-3, with TRBD2 matching over 11 bases. Losses at the gene ends were 4 bases for V and 3 bases for J; bases not matched to a gene: 3. CDR3 size: 14 residues. Looked up from germline, CDR1 is GTSNPN and CDR2 is SVGIG (reference sequence). The CDR3 is CAWILAGGTDTQYF. The CDR3, as DNA: TGTGCCTGGATTTTAGCGGGGGGGACAGATACGCAGTATTTT.

The chain is built from TRBV11-2 and TRBJ2-3; 9 positions agree with TRBD2. J gave up 0 bases and V 3 bases, and 1 base lay outside the gene matches. CDR3 length equals 15 residues. Germline-derived CDR1 and CDR2 are SGHAT and FQNNGV. CDR3 nucleotides: TGTGCCAGCAGCTTCAGCGGGGGGAGCACAGATACGCAGTATTTT. It codes for CASSFSGGSTDTQYF.

The gene calls are TRBV9 and TRBJ1-2; D is unresolved. CDR3 length: 13 amino acids. Trimming took 3 bases from V and 0 from J, leaving 6 bases between them. Germline lookup yields CDR1 SGDLS and CDR2 YYNGEE. The CDR3 here is CASSAVTNYGYTF. The DNA of the CDR3 is TGTGCCAGCAGCGCGGTAACTAACTATGGCTACACCTTC. The full variable domain, in which reference TRBV9 and TRBJ1-2 provide the parts outside the CDR3, is DSGVTQTPKHLITATGQRVTLRCSPRSGDLSVYWYQQSLDQGLQFLIQYYNGEERAKGNILERFSAQQFPDLHSELNLSSLELGDSALYFCASSAVTNYGYTFGSGTRLTVV.

CDR3 sequence reads: CAISGTDYGYTF. The CDR3 bases are TGTGCCATCAGCGGGACAGACTATGGCTACACCTTC. The chain uses TRBV10-3 and TRBJ1-2, with 7 bases identical to TRBD1. In germline, CDR1 is ENHRY, CDR2 SYGVKD. This CDR3 contains 12 residues. Losses at the gene ends were 6 bases for V and 3 bases for J; bases not matched to a gene: 1.

The chain recombines TRBV9 with TRBJ2-3, with D tentatively TRBD2 (6 bases). This CDR3 comprises 14 residues. Germline V gene lookup returns CDR1 SGDLS and CDR2 YYNGEE. V was clipped by 3 bases and J by 0 bases, with 8 bases between them. CDR3 in DNA: TGTGCCAGCAGCGGGGGGACTAGCACAGATACGCAGTATTTT. As protein: CASSGGTSTDTQYF.

The chain employs TRBV10-3 and TRBJ2-1, with a weak D call TRBD1 (5 bases). The CDR3 is 13 amino acids. Per germline, CDR1 ENHRY and CDR2 SYGVKD. Trimming cost V 3 bases and J 5 bases, with 8 bases left between them. In DNA, the CDR3 is TGTGCCATCAGTGACAGGGAACACAATGAGCAGTTCTTC. It encodes CAISDREHNEQFF.

This chain's CDR3 is CASSLALNTEAFF. As DNA, the CDR3 is TGTGCCAGCAGCTTAGCGTTAAACACTGAAGCTTTCTTT. This chain connects TRBV7-7 to TRBJ1-1, with D unresolved. Trimming took off 0 bases at V and 2 bases at J, with 4 bases between the two ends. The length of the CDR3 is 13 residues. The germline V gene encodes CDR1 SSHAT and CDR2 FNYEAQ (reference sequence).

This rearrangement joins TRBV4-2 to TRBJ2-7, with D possibly matching TRBD2 (5 bases). Trimming cost V 0 bases and J 6 bases, with 21 bases left between them. CDR3 size: 17 residues. Germline CDR1 LGHNA, CDR2 YNFKEQ. CDR3 amino acids: CASSQDKTAQLASEQYF. CDR3 coding DNA: TGTGCCAGCAGCCAAGATAAAACAGCCCAGCTAGCTTCCGAGCAGTACTTC.

With regard to this clone: In the same sample, other DNA sequences code for this CDR3. The chain has TRBV3-1 (or the pseudogene TRBV3-2) and TRBJ1-1; D remains ambiguous. V was pared by 3 bases and J by 4 bases, with 9 bases between. The CDR3 is 13 amino acids. Germline CDR1 is LGHDT and CDR2 is YNNKEL (reference sequence). The CDR3 DNA reads as TGTGCCAGCAGCCAGGCTAGAGGCACTGAAGCTTTCTTT. Encoded protein: CASSQARGTEAFF.

The chain carries TRBV7-9 and TRBJ1-5, with D perhaps TRBD1 (5 bases). Trimming pared 3 bases from V and 6 bases from J, leaving 15 bases between. This CDR3 has 15 residues. The V gene's germline CDR1 is SEHNR and CDR2 FQNEAQ (reference sequence). The CDR3 coding sequence is TGTGCCAGCAGCTTGGGCAGGGAACCAAGTCAGCCCCAGCATTTT. This gives the protein CASSLGREPSQPQHF.

The V gene is TRBV9, the J gene TRBJ1-1; no definite D call. Trimming shortened V by 0 bases and J by 6 bases, and 15 bases separated the two germline ends. There are 15 residues in the CDR3. Germline CDR1 SGDLS, CDR2 YYNGEE. CDR3 protein: CASSVGIRGVAEAFF. Written as DNA, the CDR3 is TGTGCCAGCAGCGTAGGGATTAGAGGCGTCGCTGAAGCTTTCTTT.

J is TRBJ2-7 and V is TRBV7-6, with 8 bases aligning to TRBD1. The CDR3 totals 15 residues. V was clipped by 5 bases and J by 5 bases; unmatched bases: 11. Germline V lookup: CDR1 SGHVS, CDR2 FNYEAQ. Here the CDR3 reads CASSKNPGGGDEQYF. CDR3 nucleotide sequence: TGTGCCAGCAGCAAAAACCCAGGGGGCGGGGACGAGCAGTACTTC. The whole variable domain, filled in from reference TRBV7-6 and TRBJ2-7, reads GAGVSQSPRYKVTKRGQDVALRCDPISGHVSLYWYRQALGQGPEFLTYFNYEAQQDKSGLPNDRFSAERPEGSISTLTIQRTEQRDSAMYRCASSKNPGGGDEQYFGPGTRLTVT.

This clone showed up many times. This sequence joins TRBV11-2 and TRBJ1-2, with 10 nucleotides matching TRBD1. The CDR3 covers 16 residues. Germline values: CDR1 SGHAT, CDR2 FQNNGV. V shed 5 bases, J shed 6 bases, and the junction held 12 bases outside the gene matches. In nucleotides, the CDR3 is TGTGCCAGCAGCCGGCTGAACGGGGACAGGGGCGATGGCTACACCTTC. It encodes CASSRLNGDRGDGYTF.